The present entry profiles one T cell receptor beta chain with its context. This specimen comes from a study of blood T cell repertoires in COVID-19. Study-level information: Whether acute or convalescent, the COVID-19 samples came from the United States, Italy and Spain. Nucleic acid was either cDNA or gDNA, and it came from T cells, B-cell-depleted T cells, or PBMCs.

The CDR3 spans 15 residues. Per the germline V gene, CDR1 is SGHRS and CDR2 is YFSETQ. V shed 2 bases and J 4 bases; nucleotides not matched to a gene: 6. Study processing details: Researchers report that nucleated cell counts were estimated from reference gene primer amplification. This table comes from immunoSEQ multiplex PCR, and its TCRdb copy is limited to in-frame clones, with some not included. The V and J calls and clone size come from that table; D and trimming were worked out from the DNA. The sample has tens of thousands of clones, 65% to 85% seen once. The sample consisted of peripheral blood. This chain connects TRBV5-1 to TRBJ1-2; TRBD1 matches 9 bases. This clonotype was sampled from a woman in her sixties with acute or convalescent COVID-19. The CDR3 protein is CASSLGQGTAYGYTF. DNA for the CDR3: TGCGCCAGCAGCTTAGGACAGGGGACTGCCTATGGCTACACCTTC.